This T cell receptor (beta chain) was sequenced during a study of regulatory T cells in long-lasting Graves disease. The CDR3 is 14 residues long. CDR1 and CDR2 from the germline V gene are KGHSH and LQKENI. Between the trimmed V and J ends, which lost 3 bases and 2 bases, there was a span of 10 bases. General study results and limits: Segments TRBV28, TRBJ1-2 and TRBJ2-5 showed preferential usage in persistent disease.

Both iRepertoire HTBI primers and Arm-PCR of CDR3 regions were used to build the TCR beta libraries. MiXCR, applied by TCRdb to the multiplex PCR reads, yields one record per CDR3 protein. Among 530,000 or so distinct CDR3 sequences, around 15% were seen once, and the ten largest hold about 11%. The time point denotes: newly diagnosed GD, antithyroid drugs for less than 3 months. Preparation of the TCR library used RNA extracted from PBMCs. Enrollment of patients was through an endocrinology department in Xi'an, China. A note on this clonotype: Its antigen is unknown. This may be a read error, as it is one base from a much larger clone. A read error is likely, as this CDR3 ends without the conserved phenylalanine or tryptophan.

The same sample was also studied in work on T cells in Graves' hyperthyroidism and ophthalmopathy. From that study: Calling Graves' hyperthyroidism stable meant ophthalmopathy did not progress within 18 months.

The sample in question was peripheral blood mononuclear cells (PBMCs), obtained at new diagnosis, from a patient treated with antithyroid drugs. This receptor was obtained from a man younger than 35 with Graves disease. V is TRBV18 and J is TRBJ2-5; the D gene is possibly TRBD1 (5 bases). The CDR3 DNA is TGTGCCAGCTCACCCCCTAACAGGCAAGAGACCCAGTACCTC. Protein sequence: CASSPPNRQETQYL.